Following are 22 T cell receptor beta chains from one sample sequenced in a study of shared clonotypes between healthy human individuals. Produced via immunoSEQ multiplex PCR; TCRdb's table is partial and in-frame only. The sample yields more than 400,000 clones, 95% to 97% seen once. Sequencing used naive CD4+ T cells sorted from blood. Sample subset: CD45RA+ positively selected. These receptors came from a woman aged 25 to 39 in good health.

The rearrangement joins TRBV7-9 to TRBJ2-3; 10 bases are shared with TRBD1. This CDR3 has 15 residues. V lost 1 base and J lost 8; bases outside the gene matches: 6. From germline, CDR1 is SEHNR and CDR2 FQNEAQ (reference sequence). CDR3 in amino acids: CASSLETGGIGTQYF. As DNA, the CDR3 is TGTGCCAGCAGCTTAGAGACAGGGGGCATTGGTACGCAGTATTTT.

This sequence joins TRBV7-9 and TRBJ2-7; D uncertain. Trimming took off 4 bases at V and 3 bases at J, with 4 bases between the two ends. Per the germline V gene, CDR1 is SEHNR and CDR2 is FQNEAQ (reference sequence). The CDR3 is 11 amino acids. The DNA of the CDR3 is TGTGCCAGCAGCTCCCACTACGAGCAGTACTTC. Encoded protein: CASSSHYEQYF.

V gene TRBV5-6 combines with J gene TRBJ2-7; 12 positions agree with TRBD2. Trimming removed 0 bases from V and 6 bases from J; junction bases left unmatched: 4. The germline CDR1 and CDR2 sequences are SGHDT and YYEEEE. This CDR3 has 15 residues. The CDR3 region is CASSLVLAGGIEQYF. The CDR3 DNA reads TGTGCCAGCAGCTTGGTTCTAGCGGGAGGGATCGAGCAGTACTTC.

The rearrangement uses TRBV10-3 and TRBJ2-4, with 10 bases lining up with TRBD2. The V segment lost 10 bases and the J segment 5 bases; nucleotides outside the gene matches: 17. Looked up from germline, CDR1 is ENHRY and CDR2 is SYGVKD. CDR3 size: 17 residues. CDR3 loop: CATSRGSLAGDENIQYF. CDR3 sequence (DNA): TGTGCCACCTCTAGAGGTTCGCTAGCGGGAGACGAAAACATTCAGTACTTC.

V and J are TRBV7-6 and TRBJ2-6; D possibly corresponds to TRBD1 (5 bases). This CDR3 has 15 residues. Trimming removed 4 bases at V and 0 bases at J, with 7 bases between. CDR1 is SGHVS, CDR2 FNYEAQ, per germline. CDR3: CASSSDISGANVLTF. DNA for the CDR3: TGTGCCAGCAGCTCGGACATCTCTGGGGCCAACGTCCTGACTTTC.

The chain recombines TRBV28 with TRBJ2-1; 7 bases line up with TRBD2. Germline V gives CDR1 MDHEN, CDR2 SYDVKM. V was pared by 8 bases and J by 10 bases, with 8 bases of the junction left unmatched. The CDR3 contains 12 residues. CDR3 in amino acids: CASGLAVREQFF. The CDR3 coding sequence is TGTGCCAGCGGGCTAGCGGTTCGAGAGCAGTTCTTC.

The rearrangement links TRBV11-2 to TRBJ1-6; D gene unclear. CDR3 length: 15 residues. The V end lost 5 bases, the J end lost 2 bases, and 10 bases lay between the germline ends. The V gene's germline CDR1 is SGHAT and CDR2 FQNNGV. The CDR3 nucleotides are TGTGCCAGCAGCCCGTTGGCGGCCTATAATTCACCCCTCCACTTT. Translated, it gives CASSPLAAYNSPLHF.

The CDR3 reads CASSLYQGLGGYTF. The CDR3 DNA is TGTGCCAGCAGCTTGTACCAGGGTTTAGGCGGCTACACCTTC. The V gene is TRBV5-4, the J gene TRBJ1-2, with a possible D match to TRBD1 (5 bases). V lost 1 base and J 8 bases, leaving 15 bases between the germline ends. This CDR3 has 14 residues. Germline lookup yields CDR1 SGHNT and CDR2 YYREEE (reference sequence). Full variable domain (outside the CDR3, taken from reference TRBV5-4 and TRBJ1-2): ETGVTQSPTHLIKTRGQQVTLRCSSQSGHNTVSWYQQALGQGPQFIFQYYREEENGRGNFPPRFSGLQFPNYSSELNVNALELDDSALYLCASSLYQGLGGYTFGSGTRLTVV.

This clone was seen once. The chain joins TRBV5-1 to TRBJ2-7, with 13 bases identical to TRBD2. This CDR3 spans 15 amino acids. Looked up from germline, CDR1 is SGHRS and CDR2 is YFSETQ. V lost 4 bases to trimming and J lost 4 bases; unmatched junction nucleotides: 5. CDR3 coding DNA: TGCGCCAGCAGCCCGGGACTAGCGGGACAGTACGAGCAGTACTTC. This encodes CASSPGLAGQYEQYF.

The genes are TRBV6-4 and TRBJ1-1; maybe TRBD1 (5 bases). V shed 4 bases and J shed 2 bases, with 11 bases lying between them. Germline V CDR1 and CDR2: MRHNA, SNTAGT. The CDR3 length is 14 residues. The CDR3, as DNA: TGTGCCAGCAGTGTCAACCAGGGTAACACTGAAGCTTTCTTT. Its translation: CASSVNQGNTEAFF.

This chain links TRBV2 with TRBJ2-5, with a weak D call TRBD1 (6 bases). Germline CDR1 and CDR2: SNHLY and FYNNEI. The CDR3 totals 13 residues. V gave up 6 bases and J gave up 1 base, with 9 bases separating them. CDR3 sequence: CASRSGAQETQYF. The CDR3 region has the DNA TGTGCCAGCAGATCAGGGGCCCAAGAGACCCAGTACTTC.

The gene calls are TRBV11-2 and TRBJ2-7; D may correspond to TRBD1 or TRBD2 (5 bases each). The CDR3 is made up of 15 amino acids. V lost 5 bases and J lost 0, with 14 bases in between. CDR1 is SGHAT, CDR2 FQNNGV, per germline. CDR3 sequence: CASSPRGQSSYEQYF. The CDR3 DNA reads TGTGCCAGCAGCCCACGGGGCCAGAGCTCCTACGAGCAGTACTTC.

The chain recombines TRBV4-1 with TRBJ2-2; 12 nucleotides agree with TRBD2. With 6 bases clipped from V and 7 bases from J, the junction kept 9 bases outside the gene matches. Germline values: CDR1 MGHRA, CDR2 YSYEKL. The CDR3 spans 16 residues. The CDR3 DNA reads TGCGCCAGCAGTCCGACTAGCGGGAGATTTGTCGGGGAGCTGTTTTTT. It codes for CASSPTSGRFVGELFF.

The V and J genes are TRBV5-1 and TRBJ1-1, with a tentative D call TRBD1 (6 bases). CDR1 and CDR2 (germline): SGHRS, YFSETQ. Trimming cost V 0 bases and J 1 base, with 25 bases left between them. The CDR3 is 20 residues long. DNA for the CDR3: TGCGCCAGCAGCTTGGTTCGTGGGGGCTCTTGGATGAACCCGAACACTGAAGCTTTCTTT. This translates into CASSLVRGGSWMNPNTEAFF.

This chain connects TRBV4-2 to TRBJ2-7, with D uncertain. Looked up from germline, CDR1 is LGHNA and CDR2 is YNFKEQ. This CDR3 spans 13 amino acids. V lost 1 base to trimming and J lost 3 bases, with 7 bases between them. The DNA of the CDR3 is TGTGCCAGCAGCCAAGGGGAAGACTACGAGCAGTACTTC. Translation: CASSQGEDYEQYF.

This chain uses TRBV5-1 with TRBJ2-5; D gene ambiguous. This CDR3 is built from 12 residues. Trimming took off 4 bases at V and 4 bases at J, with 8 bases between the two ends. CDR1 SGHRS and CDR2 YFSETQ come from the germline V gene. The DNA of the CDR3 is TGCGCCAGCAGCGCCTCCGTAGAGACCCAGTACTTC. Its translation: CASSASVETQYF.

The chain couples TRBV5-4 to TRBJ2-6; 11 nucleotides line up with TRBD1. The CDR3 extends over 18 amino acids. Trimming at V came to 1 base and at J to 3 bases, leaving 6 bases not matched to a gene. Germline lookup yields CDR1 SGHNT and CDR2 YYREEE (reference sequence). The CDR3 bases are TGTGCCAGCAGCTTGATGGACAGGGGGCGGAGTGGGGCCAACGTCCTGACTTTC. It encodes CASSLMDRGRSGANVLTF.

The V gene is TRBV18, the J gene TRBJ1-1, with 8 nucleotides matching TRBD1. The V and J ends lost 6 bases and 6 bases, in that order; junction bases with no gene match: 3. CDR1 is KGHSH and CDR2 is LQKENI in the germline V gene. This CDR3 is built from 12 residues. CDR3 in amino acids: CASSRQGPEAFF. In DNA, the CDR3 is TGTGCCAGCTCTCGACAGGGGCCTGAAGCTTTCTTT. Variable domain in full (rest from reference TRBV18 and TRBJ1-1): NAGVMQNPRHLVRRRGQEARLRCSPMKGHSHVYWYRQLPEEGLKFMVYLQKENIIDESGMPKERFSAEFPKEGPSILRIQQVVRGDSAAYFCASSRQGPEAFFGQGTRLTVV.

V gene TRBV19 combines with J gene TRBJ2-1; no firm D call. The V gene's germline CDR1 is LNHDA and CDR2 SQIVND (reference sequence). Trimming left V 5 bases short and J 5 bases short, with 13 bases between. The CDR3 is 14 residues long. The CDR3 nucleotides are TGTGCCAGTAGTGGGCCGCTAGGAAACAATGAGCAGTTCTTC. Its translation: CASSGPLGNNEQFF.

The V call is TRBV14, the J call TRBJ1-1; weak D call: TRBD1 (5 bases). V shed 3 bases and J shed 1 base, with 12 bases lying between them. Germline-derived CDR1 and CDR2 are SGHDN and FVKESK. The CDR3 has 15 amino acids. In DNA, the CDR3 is TGTGCCAGCAGCCATCCGGGACGTACGAACACTGAAGCTTTCTTT. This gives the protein CASSHPGRTNTEAFF.

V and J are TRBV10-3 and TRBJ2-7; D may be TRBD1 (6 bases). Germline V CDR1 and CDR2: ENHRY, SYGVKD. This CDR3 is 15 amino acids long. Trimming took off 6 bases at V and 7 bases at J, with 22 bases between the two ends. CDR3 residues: CAISPRTEWGGEQYF. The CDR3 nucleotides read TGTGCCATCAGCCCCCGGACAGAGTGGGGCGGGGAGCAGTACTTC.

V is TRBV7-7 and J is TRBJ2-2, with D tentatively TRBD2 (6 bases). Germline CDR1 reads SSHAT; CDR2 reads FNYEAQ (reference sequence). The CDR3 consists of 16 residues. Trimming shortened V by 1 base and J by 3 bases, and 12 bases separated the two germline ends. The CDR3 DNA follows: TGTGCCAGCAGCTTAGTCGGGGGATTGGACACCGGGGAGCTGTTTTTT. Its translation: CASSLVGGLDTGELFF.